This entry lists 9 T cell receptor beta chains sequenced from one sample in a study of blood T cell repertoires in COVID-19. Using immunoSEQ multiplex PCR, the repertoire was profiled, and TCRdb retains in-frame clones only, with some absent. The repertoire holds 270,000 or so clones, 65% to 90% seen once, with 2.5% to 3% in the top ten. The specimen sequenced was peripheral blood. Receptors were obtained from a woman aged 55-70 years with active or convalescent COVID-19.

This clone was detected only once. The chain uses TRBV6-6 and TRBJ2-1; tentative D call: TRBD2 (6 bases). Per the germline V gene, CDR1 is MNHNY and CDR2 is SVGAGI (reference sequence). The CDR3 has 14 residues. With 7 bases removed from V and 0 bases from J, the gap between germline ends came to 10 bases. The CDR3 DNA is TGTGCCAGCAATGTGGAGGGCTCCTACAATGAGCAGTTCTTC. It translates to CASNVEGSYNEQFF.

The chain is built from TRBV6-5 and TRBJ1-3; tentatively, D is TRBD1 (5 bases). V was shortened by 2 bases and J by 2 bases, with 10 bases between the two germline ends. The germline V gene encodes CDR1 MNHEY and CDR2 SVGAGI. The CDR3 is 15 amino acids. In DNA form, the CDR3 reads TGTGCCAGCAGTTACAGGGGAAACACTGGAAACACCATATATTTT. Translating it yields CASSYRGNTGNTIYF.

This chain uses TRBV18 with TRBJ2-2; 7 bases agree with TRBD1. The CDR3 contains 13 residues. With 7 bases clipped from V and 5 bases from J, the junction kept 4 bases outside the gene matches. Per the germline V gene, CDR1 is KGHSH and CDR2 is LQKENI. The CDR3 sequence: CASYPTGTGELFF. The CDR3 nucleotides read TGTGCCAGCTACCCGACAGGGACCGGGGAGCTGTTTTTT.

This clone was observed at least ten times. This CDR3 is CASSVEDTRETQYF. The CDR3 coding sequence is TGTGCCAGCAGCGTAGAAGACACACGGGAGACCCAGTACTTC. This chain links TRBV9 with TRBJ2-5; D is unclear. From germline, CDR1 is SGDLS and CDR2 YYNGEE. CDR3 length: 14 residues. V lost 0 bases to trimming and J lost 5 bases, with 11 bases between them.

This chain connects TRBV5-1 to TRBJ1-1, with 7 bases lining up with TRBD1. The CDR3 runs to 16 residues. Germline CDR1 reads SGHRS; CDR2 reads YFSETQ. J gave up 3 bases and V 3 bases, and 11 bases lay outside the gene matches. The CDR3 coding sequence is TGCGCCAGCAGCTCTAGACAGGGTATGACGGACACTGAAGCTTTCTTT. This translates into CASSSRQGMTDTEAFF.

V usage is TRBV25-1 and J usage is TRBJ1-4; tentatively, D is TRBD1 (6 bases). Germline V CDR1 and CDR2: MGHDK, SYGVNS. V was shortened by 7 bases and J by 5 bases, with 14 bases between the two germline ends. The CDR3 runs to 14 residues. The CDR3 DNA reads TGTGCCAGCATCCCCCCCGGGACAAATGAAAAACTGTTTTTT. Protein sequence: CASIPPGTNEKLFF. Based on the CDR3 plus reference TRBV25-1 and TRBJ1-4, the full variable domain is EADIYQTPRYLVIGTGKKITLECSQTMGHDKMYWYQQDPGMELHLIHYSYGVNSTEKGDLSSESTVSRIRTEHFPLTLESARPSHTSQYLCASIPPGTNEKLFFGSGTQLSVL.

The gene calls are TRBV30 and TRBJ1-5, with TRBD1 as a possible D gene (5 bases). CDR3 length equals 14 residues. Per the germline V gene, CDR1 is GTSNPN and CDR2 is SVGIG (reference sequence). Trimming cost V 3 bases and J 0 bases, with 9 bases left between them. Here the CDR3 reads CAWSRQFSNQPQHF. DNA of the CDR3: TGTGCCTGGAGCAGACAGTTTAGCAATCAGCCCCAGCATTTT.

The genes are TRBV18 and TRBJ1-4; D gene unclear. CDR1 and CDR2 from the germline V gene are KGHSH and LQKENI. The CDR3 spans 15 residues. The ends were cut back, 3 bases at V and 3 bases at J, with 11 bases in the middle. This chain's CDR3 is CASSPFREANEKLFF. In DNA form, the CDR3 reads TGTGCCAGCTCACCGTTCCGGGAGGCTAATGAAAAACTGTTTTTT.

The CDR3 here is CSVQGQDPLFGYTF. CDR3 in DNA: TGCAGCGTTCAGGGACAGGACCCTCTATTTGGCTACACCTTC. V and J are TRBV29-1 and TRBJ1-2; TRBD1 matches at 8 bases. This CDR3 has 14 amino acids. The junction had 12 bases not matched to a gene; V was cut back by 5 bases and J by 7 bases. CDR1 and CDR2 from the germline V gene are SQVTM and ANQGSEA.